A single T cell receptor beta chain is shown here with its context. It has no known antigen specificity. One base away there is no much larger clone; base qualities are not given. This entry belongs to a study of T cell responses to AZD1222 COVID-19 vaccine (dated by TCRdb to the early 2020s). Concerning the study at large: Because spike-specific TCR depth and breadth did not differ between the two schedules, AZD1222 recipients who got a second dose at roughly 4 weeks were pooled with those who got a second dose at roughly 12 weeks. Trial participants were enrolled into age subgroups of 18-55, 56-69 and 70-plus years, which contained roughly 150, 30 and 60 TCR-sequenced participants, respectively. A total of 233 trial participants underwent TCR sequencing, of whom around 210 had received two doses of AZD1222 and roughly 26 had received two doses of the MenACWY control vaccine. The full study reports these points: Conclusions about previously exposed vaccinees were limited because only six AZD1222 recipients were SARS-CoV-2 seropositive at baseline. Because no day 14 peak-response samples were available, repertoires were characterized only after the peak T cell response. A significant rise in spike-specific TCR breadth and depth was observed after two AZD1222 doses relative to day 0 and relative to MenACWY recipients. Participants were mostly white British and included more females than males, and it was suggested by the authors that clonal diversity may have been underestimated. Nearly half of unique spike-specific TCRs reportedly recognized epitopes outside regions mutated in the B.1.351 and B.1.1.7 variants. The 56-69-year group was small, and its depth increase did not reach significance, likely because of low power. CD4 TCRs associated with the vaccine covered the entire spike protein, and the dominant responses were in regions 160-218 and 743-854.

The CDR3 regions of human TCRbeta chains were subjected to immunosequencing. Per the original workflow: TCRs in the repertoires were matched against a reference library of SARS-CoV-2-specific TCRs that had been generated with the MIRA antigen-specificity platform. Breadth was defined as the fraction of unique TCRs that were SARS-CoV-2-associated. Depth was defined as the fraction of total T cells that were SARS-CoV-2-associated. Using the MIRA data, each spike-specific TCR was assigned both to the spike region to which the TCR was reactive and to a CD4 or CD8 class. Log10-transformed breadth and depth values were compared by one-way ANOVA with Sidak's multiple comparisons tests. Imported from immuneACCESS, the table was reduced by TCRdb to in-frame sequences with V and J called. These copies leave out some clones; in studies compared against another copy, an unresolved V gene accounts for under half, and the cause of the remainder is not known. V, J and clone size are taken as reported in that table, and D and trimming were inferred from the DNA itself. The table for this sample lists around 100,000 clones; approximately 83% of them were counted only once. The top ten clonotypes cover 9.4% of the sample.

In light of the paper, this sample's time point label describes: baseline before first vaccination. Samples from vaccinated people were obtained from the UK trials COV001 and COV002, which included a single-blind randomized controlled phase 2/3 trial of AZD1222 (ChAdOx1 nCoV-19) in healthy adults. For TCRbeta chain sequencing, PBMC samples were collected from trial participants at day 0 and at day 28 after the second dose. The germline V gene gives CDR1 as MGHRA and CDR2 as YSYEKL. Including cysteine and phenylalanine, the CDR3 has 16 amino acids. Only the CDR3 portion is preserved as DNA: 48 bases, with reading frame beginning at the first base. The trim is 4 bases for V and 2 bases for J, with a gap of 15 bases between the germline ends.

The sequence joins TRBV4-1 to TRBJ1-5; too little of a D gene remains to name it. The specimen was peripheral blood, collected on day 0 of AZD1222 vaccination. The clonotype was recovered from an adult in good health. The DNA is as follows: TGCGCCAGCAGCCCCCTTTACAGCATTGGCAATCAGCCCCAGCATTTT. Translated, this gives CASSPLYSIGNQPQHF.